This T cell receptor (beta chain) comes out of a study of OX40 agonist ivuxolimab in advanced cancers. Study context: Ivuxolimab was delivered to patients intravenously every 2 weeks at doses spanning 0.01 to 10 mg/kg. Study-level findings and limits: Those patients achieving a partial response at 0.1-3.0 mg/kg showed among the lowest clonal expansion. The work left the antigen specificity of expanded peripheral T cells undetermined. There were, on average, more expanded clones in CD8+ T cells than in CD4+.

TCRdb's copy holds only in-frame clones and misses some; the assay was immunoSEQ multiplex PCR. This sample yields tens of thousands of clones, of which about 92% are seen a single time; 0.62% belongs to the top ten. In the case of this clone: What it recognizes is unknown.

This CDR3 is built from 13 residues. The ends were cut back, 7 bases at V and 7 bases at J, with 14 bases in the middle. CDR1 LNHDA and CDR2 SQIVND come from the germline V gene (reference sequence). The chain couples TRBV19 to TRBJ2-1; a possible D gene is TRBD1 (6 bases). This sequence originates from an adult with an advanced solid tumor such as melanoma, head and neck, liver or kidney cancer. Sequenced material: CD4+ or CD8+ T cells sorted from blood, taken in a trial of the OX40 agonist ivuxolimab. The CDR3 loop is CASKGQGSNEQFF. The CDR3 DNA is TGTGCCAGTAAAGGGCAGGGGAGTAATGAGCAGTTCTTC.